This T cell receptor (beta chain) was recovered during a study of CD8 T cells in ankylosing spondylitis. Regarding the study as a whole: According to the report, clones linked to the disease were significantly enriched in matched synovial fluid samples taken from ankylosing spondylitis patients. In ankylosing spondylitis blood, a motif of about eight highly homologous TCR beta variants appeared characteristic. Earlier reports found some motif variants in synovial fluid and blood in reactive arthritis.

Germline CDR1 MNHEY, CDR2 SVGAGI. The CDR3 contains 17 residues. V trimming: 3 bases; J trimming: 4 bases; junction bases outside the gene matches: 12. Researchers built TCR beta libraries using quantitative 5'-RACE with molecular barcodes. TCRdb passed the 5' RACE reads through MiXCR, listing each CDR3 protein once. The sample has fewer than 750,000 distinct CDR3 sequences; 19% are singletons. Comments on this clonotype: The antigen remains undetermined.

Sequences were obtained from blood, either unsorted or a sorted T cell fraction (not recorded which). The V gene is TRBV6-5, the J gene TRBJ2-1; 7 bases align to TRBD1. This TCR came from a male donor with ankylosing spondylitis. The CDR3 DNA reads TGTGCCAGCAGTTATCTCGTGACAGGGTTAAGGTACAATGAGCAGTTCTTC. It codes for CASSYLVTGLRYNEQFF.